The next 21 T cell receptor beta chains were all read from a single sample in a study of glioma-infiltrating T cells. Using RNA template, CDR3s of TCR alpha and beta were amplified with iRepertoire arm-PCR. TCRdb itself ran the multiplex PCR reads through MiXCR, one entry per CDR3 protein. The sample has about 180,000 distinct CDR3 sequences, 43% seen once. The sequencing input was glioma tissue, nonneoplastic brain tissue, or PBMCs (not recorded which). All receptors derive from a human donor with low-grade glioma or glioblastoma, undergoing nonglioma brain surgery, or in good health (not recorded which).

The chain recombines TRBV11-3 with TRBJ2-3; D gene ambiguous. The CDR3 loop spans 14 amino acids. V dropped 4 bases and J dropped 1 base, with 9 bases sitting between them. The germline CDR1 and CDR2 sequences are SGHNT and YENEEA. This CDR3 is CASSSSRGTDTQYF. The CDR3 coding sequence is TGTGCCAGCAGCTCATCCCGTGGCACAGATACGCAGTATTTT.

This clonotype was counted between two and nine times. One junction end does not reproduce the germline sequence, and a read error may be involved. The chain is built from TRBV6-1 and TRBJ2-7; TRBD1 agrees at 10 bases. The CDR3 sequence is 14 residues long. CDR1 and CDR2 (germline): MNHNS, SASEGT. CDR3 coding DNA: TGTGCCAGCAGCCTCGGGACAGGGGTCGGCGAGCAGCACTTC. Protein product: CASSLGTGVGEQHF.

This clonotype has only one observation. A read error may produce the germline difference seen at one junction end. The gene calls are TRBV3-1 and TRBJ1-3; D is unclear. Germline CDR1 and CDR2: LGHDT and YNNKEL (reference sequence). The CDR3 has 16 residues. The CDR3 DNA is TGTGCCAACAGCCCGACCCACAGTGACTCTGGAAACACCATATATTTT. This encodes CANSPTHSDSGNTIYF.

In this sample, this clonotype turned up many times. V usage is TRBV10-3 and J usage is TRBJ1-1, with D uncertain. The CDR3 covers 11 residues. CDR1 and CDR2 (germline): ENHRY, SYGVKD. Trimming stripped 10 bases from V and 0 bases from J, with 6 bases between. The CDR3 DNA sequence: TGTGCCACACGGATGAACACTGAAGCTTTCTTT. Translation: CATRMNTEAFF.

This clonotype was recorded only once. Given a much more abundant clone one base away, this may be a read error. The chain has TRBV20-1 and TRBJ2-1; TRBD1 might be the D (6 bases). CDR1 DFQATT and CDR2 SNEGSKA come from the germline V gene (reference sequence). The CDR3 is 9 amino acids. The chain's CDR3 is CSVGGHQFF. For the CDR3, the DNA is TGCAGCGTTGGGGGACACCAGTTCTTC.

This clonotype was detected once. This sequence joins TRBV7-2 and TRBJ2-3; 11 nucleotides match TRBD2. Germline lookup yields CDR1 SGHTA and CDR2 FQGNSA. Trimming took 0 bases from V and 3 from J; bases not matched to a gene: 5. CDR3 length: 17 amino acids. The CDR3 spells CASSLASGRARTDTQYF. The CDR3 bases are TGTGCCAGCAGCTTAGCTAGCGGGAGGGCTAGAACAGATACGCAGTATTTT.

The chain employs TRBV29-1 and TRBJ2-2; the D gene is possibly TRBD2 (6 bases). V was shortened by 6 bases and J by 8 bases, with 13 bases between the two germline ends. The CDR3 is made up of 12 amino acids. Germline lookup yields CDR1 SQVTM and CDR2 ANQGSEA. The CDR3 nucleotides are TGCAGCGTGGGGAGGAACTCGGGGGAGCTGTTTTTT. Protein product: CSVGRNSGELFF.

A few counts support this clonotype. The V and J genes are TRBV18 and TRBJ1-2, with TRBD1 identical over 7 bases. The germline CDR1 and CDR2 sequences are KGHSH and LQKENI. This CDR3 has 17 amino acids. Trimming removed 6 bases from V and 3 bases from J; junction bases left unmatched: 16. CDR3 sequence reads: CASSPSMVPTGDYGYTF. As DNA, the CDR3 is TGTGCCAGCTCCCCCAGCATGGTCCCAACAGGGGACTATGGCTACACCTTC.

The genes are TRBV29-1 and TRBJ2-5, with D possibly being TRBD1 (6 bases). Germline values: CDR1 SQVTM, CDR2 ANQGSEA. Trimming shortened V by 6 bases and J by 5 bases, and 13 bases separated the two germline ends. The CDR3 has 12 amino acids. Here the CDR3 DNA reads TGCAGCGTCGCCTCAGGGGCCGAGACCCAGTACTTC. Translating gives CSVASGAETQYF.

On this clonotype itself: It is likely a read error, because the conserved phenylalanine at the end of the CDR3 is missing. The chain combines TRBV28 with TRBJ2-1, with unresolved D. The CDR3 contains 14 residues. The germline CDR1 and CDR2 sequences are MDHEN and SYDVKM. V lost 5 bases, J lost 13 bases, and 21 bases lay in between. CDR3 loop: CASSQPPLRRPQFL. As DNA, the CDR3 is TGTGCCAGCAGTCAACCACCCCTTAGGAGACCACAGTTCCTC.

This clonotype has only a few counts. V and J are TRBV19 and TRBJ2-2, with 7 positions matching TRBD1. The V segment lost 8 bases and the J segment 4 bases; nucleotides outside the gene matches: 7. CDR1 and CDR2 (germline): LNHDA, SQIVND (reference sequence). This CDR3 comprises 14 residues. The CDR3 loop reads CASCVTGSTGELFF. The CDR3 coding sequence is TGTGCCAGTTGTGTGACAGGGTCCACCGGGGAGCTGTTTTTT.

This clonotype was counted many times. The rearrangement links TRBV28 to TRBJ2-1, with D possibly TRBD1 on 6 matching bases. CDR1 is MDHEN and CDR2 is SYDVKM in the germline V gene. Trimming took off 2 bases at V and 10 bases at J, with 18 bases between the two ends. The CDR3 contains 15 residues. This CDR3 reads CASSLRGGDRREQFF. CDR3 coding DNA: TGTGCCAGCAGTTTAAGAGGGGGTGACCGCCGGGAGCAGTTCTTC. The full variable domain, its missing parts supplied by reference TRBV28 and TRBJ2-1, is DVKVTQSSRYLVKRTGEKVFLECVQDMDHENMFWYRQDPGLGLRLIYFSYDVKMKEKGDIPEGYSVSREKKERFSLILESASTNQTSMYLCASSLRGGDRREQFFGPGTRLTVL.

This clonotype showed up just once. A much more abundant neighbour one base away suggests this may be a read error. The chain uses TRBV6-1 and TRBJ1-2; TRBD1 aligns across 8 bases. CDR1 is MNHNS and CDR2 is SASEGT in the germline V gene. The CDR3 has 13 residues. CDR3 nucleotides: TGTGACACCTCGCAGGGGGCTCCCTATGGCTACACCTTC. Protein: CDTSQGAPYGYTF.

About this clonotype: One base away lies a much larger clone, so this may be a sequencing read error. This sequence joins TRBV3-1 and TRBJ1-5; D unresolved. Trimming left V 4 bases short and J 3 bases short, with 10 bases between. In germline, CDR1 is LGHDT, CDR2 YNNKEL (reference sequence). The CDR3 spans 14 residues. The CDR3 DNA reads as TGTGCCAGCAGCCGCGACATCATCAATCAGCCCCAGCATTTT. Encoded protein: CASSRDIINQPQHF. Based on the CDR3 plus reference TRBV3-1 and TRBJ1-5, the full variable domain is DTAVSQTPKYLVTQMGNDKSIKCEQNLGHDTMYWYKQDSKKFLKIMFSYNNKELIINETVPNRFSPKSPDKAHLNLHINSLELGDSAVYFCASSRDIINQPQHFGDGTRLSIL.

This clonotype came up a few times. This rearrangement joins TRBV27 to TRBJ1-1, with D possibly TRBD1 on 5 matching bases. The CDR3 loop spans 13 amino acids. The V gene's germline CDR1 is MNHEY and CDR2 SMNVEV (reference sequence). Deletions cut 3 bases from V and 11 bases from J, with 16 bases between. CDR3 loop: CASSLKGRAEAFF. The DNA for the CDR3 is TGTGCCAGCAGTTTGAAGGGCAGGGCCGAGGCTTTCTTT.

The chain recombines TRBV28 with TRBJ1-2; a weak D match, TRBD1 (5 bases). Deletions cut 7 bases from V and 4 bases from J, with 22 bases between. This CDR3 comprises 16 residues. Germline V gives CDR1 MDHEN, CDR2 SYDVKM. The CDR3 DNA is TGTGCCAGCATGACAGAGATTTTGGCGGGAGTCTATGGCTACACCTTC. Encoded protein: CASMTEILAGVYGYTF.

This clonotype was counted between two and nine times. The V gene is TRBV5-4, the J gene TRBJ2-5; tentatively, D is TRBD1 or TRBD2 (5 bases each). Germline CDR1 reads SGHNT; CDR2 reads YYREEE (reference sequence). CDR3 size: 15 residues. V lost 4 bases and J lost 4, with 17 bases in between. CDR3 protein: CASSVPGSGGETQYF. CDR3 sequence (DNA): TGTGCCAGCAGCGTACCGGGCTCTGGGGGAGAGACCCAGTACTTC. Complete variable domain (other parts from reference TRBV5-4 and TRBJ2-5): ETGVTQSPTHLIKTRGQQVTLRCSSQSGHNTVSWYQQALGQGPQFIFQYYREEENGRGNFPPRFSGLQFPNYSSELNVNALELDDSALYLCASSVPGSGGETQYFGPGTRLLVL.

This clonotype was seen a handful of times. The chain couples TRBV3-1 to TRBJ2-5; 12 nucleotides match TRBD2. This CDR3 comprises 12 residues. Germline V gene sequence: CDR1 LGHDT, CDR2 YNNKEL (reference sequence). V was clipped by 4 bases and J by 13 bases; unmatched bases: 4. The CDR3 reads CASSPSGRVPYF. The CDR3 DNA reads TGTGCCAGCAGCCCTAGCGGGAGGGTCCCGTACTTC.

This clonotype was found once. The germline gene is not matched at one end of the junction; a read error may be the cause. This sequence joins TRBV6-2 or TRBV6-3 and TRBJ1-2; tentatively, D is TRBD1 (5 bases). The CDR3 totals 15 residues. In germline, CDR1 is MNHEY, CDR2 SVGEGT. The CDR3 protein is CASRQKAGKNYGYTF. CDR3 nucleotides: TGTGCCAGCAGGCAAAAGGCAGGGAAGAACTATGGGTACACCTTC.

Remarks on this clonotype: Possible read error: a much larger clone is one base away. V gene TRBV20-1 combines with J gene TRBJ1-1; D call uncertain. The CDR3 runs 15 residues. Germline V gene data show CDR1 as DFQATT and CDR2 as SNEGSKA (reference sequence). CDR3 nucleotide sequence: TGCAGGGCCCAGTCCCGCGGCAGCGGGTACACTGAAGCTTTCTTT. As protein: CRAQSRGSGYTEAFF.

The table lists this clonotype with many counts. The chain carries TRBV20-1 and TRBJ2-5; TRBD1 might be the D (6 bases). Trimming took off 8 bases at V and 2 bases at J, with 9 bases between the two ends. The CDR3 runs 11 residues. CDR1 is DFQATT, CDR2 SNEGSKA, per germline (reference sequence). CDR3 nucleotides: TGCAGTACGGGACATCAAGAGACCCAGTACTTC. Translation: CSTGHQETQYF.